This T cell receptor (beta chain) was identified during a study of human T cells and chemical hapten exposure. For the study at large: A mostly female patient group had alopecia areata, totalis or universalis.

Points from the study as a whole: DPC sensitization left the count of TCRs above 1 in 1000 unchanged.

The germline V gene encodes CDR1 KGHSH and CDR2 LQKENI. This CDR3 comprises 14 residues. The J segment lost 4 bases and the V segment lost 3 bases, leaving 5 bases of the junction unmatched. This clonotype was seen a handful of times. The target antigen is unknown. TCRdb reanalysed the RACE reads using MiXCR and keeps one entry per CDR3 protein. The sample consists of some 57,000 distinct CDR3 sequences, about 10% of them appearing once. Time point indicated: patch test 2, 6 weeks after DPC sensitization. The treatment was: therapeutic diphenylcyclopropenone sensitization with weekly scalp DPC. The TCR comes from a woman aged 45-60 years with alopecia areata. Some clones in this sample may be carry-over from other donors' samples. Sequencing was performed on whole blood, taken in connection with sensitization to the hapten diphenylcyclopropenone (DPC). The chain has TRBV18 and TRBJ1-1; TRBD1 matches 7 bases. The CDR3 here is CASSPVRGGTEAFF. The CDR3 bases are TGTGCCAGCTCACCTGTCAGGGGGGGCACTGAAGCTTTCTTT. Full variable domain (outside the CDR3, taken from reference TRBV18 and TRBJ1-1): NAGVMQNPRHLVRRRGQEARLRCSPMKGHSHVYWYRQLPEEGLKFMVYLQKENIIDESGMPKERFSAEFPKEGPSILRIQQVVRGDSAAYFCASSPVRGGTEAFFGQGTRLTVV.